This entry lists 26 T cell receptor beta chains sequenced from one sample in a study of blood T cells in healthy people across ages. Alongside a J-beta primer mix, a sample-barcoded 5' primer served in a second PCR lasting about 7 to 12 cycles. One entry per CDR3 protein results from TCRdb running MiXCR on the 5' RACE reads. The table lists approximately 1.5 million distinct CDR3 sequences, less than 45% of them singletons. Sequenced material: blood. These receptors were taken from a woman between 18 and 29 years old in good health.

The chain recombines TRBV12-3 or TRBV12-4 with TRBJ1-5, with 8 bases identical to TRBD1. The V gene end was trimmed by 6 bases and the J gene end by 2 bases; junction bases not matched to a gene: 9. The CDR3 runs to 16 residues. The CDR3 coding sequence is TGTGCCAGCAGGGCCGGACAGGGCATGGGCAATCAGCCCCAGCATTTT. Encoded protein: CASRAGQGMGNQPQHF.

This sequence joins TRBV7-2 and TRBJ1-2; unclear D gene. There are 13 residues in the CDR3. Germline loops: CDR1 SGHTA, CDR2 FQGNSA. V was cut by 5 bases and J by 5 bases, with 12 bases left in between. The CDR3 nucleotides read TGTGCCAGCAGCCCTATAAAAGGGTATGGCTACACCTTC. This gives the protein CASSPIKGYGYTF.

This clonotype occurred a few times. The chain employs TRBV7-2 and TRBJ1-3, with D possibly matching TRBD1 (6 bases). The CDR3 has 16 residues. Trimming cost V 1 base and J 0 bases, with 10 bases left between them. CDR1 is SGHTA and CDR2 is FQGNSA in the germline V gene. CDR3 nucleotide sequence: TGTGCCAGCAGCTTAGAAGGGGGTATCTCTGGAAACACCATATATTTT. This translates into CASSLEGGISGNTIYF.

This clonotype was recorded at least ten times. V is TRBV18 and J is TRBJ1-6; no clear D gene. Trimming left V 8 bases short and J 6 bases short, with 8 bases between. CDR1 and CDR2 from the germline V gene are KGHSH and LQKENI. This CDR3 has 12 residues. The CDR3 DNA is TGTGCCAGCAGTTTACCTAATTCACCCCTCCACTTT. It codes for CASSLPNSPLHF. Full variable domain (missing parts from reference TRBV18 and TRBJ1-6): NAGVMQNPRHLVRRRGQEARLRCSPMKGHSHVYWYRQLPEEGLKFMVYLQKENIIDESGMPKERFSAEFPKEGPSILRIQQVVRGDSAAYFCASSLPNSPLHFGNGTRLTVT.

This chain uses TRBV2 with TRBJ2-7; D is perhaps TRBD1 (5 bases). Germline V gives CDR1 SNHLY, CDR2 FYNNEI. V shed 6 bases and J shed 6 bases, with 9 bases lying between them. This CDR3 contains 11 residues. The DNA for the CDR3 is TGTGCCAGCAGCAGGGCCCTCGAGCAGTACTTC. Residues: CASSRALEQYF.

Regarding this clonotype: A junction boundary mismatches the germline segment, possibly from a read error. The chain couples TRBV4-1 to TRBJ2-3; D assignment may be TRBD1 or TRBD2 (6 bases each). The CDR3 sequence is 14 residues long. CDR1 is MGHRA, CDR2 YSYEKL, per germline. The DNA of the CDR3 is TGCGCCAGCGGCCAAGCGCCGGGGGCGGATACGCAGTATTTT. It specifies CASGQAPGADTQYF.

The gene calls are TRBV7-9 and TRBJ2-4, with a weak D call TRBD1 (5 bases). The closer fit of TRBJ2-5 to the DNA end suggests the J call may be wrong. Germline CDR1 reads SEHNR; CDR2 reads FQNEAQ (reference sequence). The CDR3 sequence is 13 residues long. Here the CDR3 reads CASRPTGWGTQYF. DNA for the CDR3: TGTGCCAGCAGACCTACAGGTTGGGGGACCCAGTACTTC.

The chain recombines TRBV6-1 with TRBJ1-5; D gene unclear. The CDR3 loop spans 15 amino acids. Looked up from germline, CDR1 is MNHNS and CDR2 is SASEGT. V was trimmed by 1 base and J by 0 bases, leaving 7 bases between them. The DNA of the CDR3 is TGTGCCAGCAGTGAAGGGCAGTATAGCAATCAGCCCCAGCATTTT. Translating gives CASSEGQYSNQPQHF.

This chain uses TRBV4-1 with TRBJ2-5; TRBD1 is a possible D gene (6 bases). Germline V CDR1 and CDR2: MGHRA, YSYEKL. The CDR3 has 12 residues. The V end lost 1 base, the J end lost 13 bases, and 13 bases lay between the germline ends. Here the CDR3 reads CASSQVQGTRYF. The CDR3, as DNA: TGCGCCAGCAGCCAAGTACAGGGCACAAGGTACTTC.

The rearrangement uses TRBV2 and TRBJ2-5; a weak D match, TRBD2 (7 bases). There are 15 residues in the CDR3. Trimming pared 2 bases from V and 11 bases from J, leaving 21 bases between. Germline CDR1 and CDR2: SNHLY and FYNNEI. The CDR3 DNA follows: TGTGCCAGCAGTGAAATGGGGGGGGGCCGCAATGAGCAGTACTTC. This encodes CASSEMGGGRNEQYF.

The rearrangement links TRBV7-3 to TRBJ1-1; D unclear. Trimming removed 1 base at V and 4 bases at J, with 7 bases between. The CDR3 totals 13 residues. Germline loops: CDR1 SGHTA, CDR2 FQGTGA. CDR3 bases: TGTGCCAGCAGCTTAATGTGGTCCACTGAAGCTTTCTTT. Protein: CASSLMWSTEAFF.

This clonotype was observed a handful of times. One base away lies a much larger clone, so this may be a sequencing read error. Written as DNA, the CDR3 is TGTGCCAGCAGCTCGGGACTAGCGGGAGCCGAGCAGTACTTC. As protein: CASSSGLAGAEQYF. The chain couples TRBV7-3 to TRBJ2-5; the match to TRBD2 covers 14 bases. TRBJ2-7 matches the DNA end more closely, so the J call is doubtful. This CDR3 comprises 14 residues. Per the germline V gene, CDR1 is SGHTA and CDR2 is FQGTGA.

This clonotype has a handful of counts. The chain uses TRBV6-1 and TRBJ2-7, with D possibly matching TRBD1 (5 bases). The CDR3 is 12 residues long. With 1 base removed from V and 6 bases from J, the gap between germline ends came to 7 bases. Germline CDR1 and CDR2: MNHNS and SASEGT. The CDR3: CASSEDQGEQYF. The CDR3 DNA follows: TGTGCCAGCAGTGAAGACCAGGGCGAGCAGTACTTC.

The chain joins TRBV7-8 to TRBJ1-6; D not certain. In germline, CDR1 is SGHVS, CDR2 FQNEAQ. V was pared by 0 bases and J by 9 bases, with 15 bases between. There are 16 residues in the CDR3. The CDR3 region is CASSLAGLGYGSPLHF. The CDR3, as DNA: TGTGCCAGCAGCTTAGCAGGGCTCGGGTATGGTTCACCCCTCCACTTT.

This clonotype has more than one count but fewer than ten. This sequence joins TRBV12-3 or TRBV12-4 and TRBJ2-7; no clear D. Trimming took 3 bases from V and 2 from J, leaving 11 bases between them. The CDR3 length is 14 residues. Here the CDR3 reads CASSLRQAAYEQYF. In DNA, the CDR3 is TGTGCCAGCAGTTTGCGCCAGGCCGCCTACGAGCAGTACTTC.

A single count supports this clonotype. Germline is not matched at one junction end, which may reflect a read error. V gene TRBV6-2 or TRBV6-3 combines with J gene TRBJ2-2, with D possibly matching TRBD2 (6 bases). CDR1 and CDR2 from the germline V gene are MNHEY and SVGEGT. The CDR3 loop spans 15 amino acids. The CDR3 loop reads CACSTSAGNTGELFF. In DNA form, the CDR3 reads TGTGCCTGCAGTACTTCAGCGGGGAACACCGGGGAGCTGTTTTTT.

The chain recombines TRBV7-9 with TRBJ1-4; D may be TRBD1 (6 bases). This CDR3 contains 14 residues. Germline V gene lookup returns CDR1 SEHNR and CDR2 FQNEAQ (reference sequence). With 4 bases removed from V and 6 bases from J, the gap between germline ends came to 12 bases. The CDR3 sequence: CASSSPQGHEKLFF. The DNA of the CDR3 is TGTGCCAGCAGCTCACCGCAGGGGCATGAAAAACTGTTTTTT.

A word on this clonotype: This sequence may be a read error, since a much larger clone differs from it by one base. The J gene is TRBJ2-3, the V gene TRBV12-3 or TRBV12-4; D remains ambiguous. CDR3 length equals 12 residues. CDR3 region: CASTYYTDMQYF. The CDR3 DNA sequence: TGTGCCAGCACCTACTACACAGATATGCAGTATTTT.

CDR3 loop: CASSPAAGAFNEQFF. The DNA of the CDR3 is TGTGCCAGCTCACCGGCGGCGGGGGCTTTCAATGAGCAGTTCTTC. This chain links TRBV18 with TRBJ2-1; a possible D gene is TRBD2 (7 bases). The V and J ends lost 3 bases and 6 bases respectively, with 15 bases between them. Looked up from germline, CDR1 is KGHSH and CDR2 is LQKENI. The CDR3 is 15 residues long.

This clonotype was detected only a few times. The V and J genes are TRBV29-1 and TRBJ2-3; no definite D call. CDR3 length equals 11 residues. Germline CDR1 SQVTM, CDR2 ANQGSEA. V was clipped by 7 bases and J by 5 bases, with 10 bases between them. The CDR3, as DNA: TGCAGCGCTTGGCGTGAAGATACGCAGTATTTT. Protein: CSAWREDTQYF.

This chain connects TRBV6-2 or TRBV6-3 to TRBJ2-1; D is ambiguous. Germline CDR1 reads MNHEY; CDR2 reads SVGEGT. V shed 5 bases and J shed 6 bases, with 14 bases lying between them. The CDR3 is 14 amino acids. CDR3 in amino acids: CASSAQRFSNEQFF. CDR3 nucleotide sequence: TGTGCCAGCAGTGCTCAGAGATTCTCCAATGAGCAGTTCTTC.

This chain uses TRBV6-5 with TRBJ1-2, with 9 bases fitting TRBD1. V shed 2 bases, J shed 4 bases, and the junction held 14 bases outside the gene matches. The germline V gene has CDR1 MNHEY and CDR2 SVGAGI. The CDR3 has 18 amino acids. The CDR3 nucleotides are TGTGCCAGCAGTTACGAGTACCCCCGGGACAGGGAGCGCTATGGCTACACCTTC. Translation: CASSYEYPRDRERYGYTF.

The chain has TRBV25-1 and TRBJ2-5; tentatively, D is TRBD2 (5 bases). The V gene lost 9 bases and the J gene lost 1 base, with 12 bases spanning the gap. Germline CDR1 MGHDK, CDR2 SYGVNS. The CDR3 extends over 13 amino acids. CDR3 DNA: TGTGCCAGTCCGAGGAGGCTCCAAGAGACCCAGTACTTC. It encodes CASPRRLQETQYF.

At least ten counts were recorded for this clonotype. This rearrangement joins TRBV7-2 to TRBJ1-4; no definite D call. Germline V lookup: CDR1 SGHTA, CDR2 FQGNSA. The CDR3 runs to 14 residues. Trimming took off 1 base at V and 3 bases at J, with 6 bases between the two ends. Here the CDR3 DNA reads TGTGCCAGCAGCTTAGAGGGATCTAATGAAAAACTGTTTTTT. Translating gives CASSLEGSNEKLFF.

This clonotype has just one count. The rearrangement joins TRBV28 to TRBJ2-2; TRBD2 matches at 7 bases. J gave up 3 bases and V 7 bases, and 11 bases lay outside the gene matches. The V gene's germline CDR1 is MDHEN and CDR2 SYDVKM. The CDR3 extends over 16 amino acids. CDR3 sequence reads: CASNPMAREDTGELFF. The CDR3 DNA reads TGTGCCAGCAATCCCATGGCACGGGAGGACACCGGGGAGCTGTTTTTT.

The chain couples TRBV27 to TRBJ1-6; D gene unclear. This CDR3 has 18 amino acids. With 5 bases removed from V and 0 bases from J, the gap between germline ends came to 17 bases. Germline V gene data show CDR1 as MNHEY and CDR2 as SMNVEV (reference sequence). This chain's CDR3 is CASSPLSPTFSYNSPLHF. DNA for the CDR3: TGTGCCAGCAGTCCCCTTTCTCCTACCTTCTCCTATAATTCACCCCTCCACTTT.